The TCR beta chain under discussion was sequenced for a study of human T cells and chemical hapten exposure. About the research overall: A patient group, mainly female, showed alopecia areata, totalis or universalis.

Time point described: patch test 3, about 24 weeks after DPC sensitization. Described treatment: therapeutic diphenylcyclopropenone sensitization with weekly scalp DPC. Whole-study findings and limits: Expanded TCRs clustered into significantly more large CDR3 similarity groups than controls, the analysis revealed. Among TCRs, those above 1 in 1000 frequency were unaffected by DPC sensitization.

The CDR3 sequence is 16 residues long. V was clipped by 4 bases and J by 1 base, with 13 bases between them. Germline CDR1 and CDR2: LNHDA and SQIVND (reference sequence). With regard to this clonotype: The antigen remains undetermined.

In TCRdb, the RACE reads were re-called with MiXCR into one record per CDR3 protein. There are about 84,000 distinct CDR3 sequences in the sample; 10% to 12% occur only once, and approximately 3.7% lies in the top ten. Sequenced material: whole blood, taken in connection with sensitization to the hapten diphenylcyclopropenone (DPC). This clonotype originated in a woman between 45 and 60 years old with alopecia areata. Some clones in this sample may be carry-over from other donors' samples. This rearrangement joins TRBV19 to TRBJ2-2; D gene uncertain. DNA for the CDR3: TGTGCCAGTAGTAACGACCGACTTCAGAACACCGGGGAGCTGTTTTTT. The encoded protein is CASSNDRLQNTGELFF. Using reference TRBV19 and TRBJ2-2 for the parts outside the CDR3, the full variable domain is DGGITQSPKYLFRKEGQNVTLSCEQNLNHDAMYWYRQDPGQGLRLIYYSQIVNDFQKGDIAEGYSVSREKKESFPLTVTSAQKNPTAFYLCASSNDRLQNTGELFFGEGSRLTVL.